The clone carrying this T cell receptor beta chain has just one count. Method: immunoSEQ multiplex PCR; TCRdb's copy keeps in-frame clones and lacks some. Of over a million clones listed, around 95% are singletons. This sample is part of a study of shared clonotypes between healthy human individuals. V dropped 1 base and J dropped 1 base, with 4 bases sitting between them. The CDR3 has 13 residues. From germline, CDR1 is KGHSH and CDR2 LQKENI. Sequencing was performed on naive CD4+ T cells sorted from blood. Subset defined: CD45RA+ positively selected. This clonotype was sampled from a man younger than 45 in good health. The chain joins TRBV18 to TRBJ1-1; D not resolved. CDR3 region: CASSPQPNTEAFF. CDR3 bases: TGTGCCAGCTCACCACAGCCGAACACTGAAGCTTTCTTT.